These T cell receptor beta chains were read from a single sample in a study of T cells after yellow fever vaccination. TCRdb recomputed calls from the 5' RACE reads with MiXCR, one row per CDR3 protein. The sample lists a few hundred thousand distinct CDR3 sequences, around a sixth occurring once. The material was PBMCs, obtained before the yellow fever booster vaccination. The receptors were gathered from a young man who received the YFV17D yellow fever vaccine. The CDR3 runs from the conserved cysteine through the conserved F or W. A D gene is named only where the DNA matches it firmly. The size field is filled for only some rows; it gives once, few, many or a size class.

NA | NA | TRBJ1-2 | TRBV21-1 | CASSNRTALSGYTF | TGTGCCAGCAGCAACAGGACAGCCCTAAGTGGCTACACCTTC
NA | NA | TRBJ1-1 | TRBV5-1 | CASTETPMNTEAFF | TGCGCCAGCACGGAGACACCCATGAACACTGAAGCTTTCTTT
NA | few | TRBJ1-1 | TRBV3-1 | CASSQRGGGTEAFF | TGTGCCAGCAGCCAGAGAGGGGGAGGCACTGAAGCTTTCTTT
NA | NA | TRBJ2-1 | TRBV5-1 | CASSLGQSGNEQFF | TGCGCCAGCAGCTTGGGACAGTCTGGCAATGAGCAGTTCTTC
NA | few | TRBJ2-3 | TRBV9 | CASSKTSSSTDTQYF | TGTGCCAGCAGCAAGACTAGTTCTAGCACAGATACGCAGTATTTT
NA | NA | TRBJ2-5 | TRBV7-2 | CASSMQETQYF | TGTGCCAGCAGCATGCAAGAGACCCAGTACTTC
TRBD1 | few | TRBJ1-6 | TRBV7-9 | CASSRITTGANSPLHF | TGTGCCAGCAGCCGAATCACGACAGGGGCAAATTCACCCCTCCACTTT
NA | NA | TRBJ1-2 | TRBV20-1 | CSATIGARLGGYTF | TGCAGTGCTACCATTGGAGCCCGCCTGGGGGGCTACACCTTC
NA | NA | TRBJ1-5 | TRBV12-3/TRBV12-4 | CASSQDWVGPQHF | TGTGCCAGCAGCCAGGACTGGGTAGGGCCCCAGCATTTT
TRBD2 | NA | TRBJ2-1 | TRBV5-1 | CASSLYTSVDNEQFF | TGCGCCAGCAGCTTGTATACTAGCGTGGACAATGAGCAGTTCTTC
NA | few | TRBJ1-1 | TRBV10-3 | CAISGGNTEAFF | TGTGCCATCAGTGGAGGGAACACTGAAGCTTTCTTT
NA | few | TRBJ2-3 | TRBV4-1 | CASSQPPGRGLGTDTQYF | TGCGCCAGCAGCCAACCACCGGGGAGGGGGCTGGGCACAGATACGCAGTATTTT
NA | many | TRBJ2-1 | TRBV12-3/TRBV12-4 | CASSEPGRAHNEQFF | TGTGCCAGCAGTGAGCCGGGAAGAGCCCACAATGAGCAGTTCTTC
NA | NA | TRBJ2-5 | TRBV12-3/TRBV12-4 | CASSPVVWGLKETQYF | TGTGCCAGCAGTCCGGTCGTGTGGGGGCTAAAGGAGACCCAGTACTTC
NA | few | TRBJ1-1 | TRBV6-5 | CASSYSASLNTEAFF | TGTGCCAGCAGTTACTCGGCCAGTTTAAACACTGAAGCTTTCTTT
NA | few | TRBJ2-3 | TRBV7-2 | CASSLSVGGGRTDTQYF | TGTGCCAGCAGCTTATCGGTGGGGGGCGGCCGCACAGATACGCAGTATTTT
TRBD1 | NA | TRBJ1-1 | TRBV12-3/TRBV12-4 | CASRKGQGSAEAFF | TGTGCCAGCAGAAAGGGACAGGGTAGCGCTGAAGCTTTCTTT
TRBD2 | few | TRBJ2-1 | TRBV4-2 | CASSQRRGGFGEQFF | TGTGCCAGCAGCCAACGGCGGGGGGGCTTCGGTGAGCAGTTCTTC
NA | many | TRBJ2-1 | TRBV20-1 | CSARVIWRMNEQFF | TGCAGTGCTAGAGTTATCTGGCGGATGAATGAGCAGTTCTTC
NA | few | TRBJ2-7 | TRBV12-5 | CASALDNSYEQYF | TGTGCTAGTGCCCTCGACAACTCCTACGAGCAGTACTTC
NA | NA | TRBJ1-6 | TRBV20-1 | CSAREGNWHSPLHF | TGCAGTGCTAGAGAAGGAAATTGGCATTCACCCCTCCACTTT
NA | many | TRBJ2-6 | TRBV5-4 | CASSLGAGANVLTF | TGTGCCAGCAGCCTAGGTGCTGGGGCCAACGTCCTGACTTTC
NA | NA | TRBJ2-5 | TRBV6-5 | CASSVSKGTQYF | TGTGCCAGCTCGGTGTCAAAGGGGACCCAGTACTTC
TRBD2 | NA | TRBJ2-1 | TRBV7-3 | CASSLSSGGISYNEQFF | TGTGCCAGCAGCTTAAGTAGCGGGGGGATATCCTACAATGAGCAGTTCTTC